This TCR beta chain comes out of a study of T cells in Graves' hyperthyroidism and ophthalmopathy. Note on this clonotype: Its specificity is unknown.

Diagnoses were established using clinical symptoms, serum thyroxine and TRAb, thyroid ultrasound and orbital computed tomography. Blood was drawn at first hyperthyroidism diagnosis, before any ophthalmopathy symptoms. Study-wide points: Before onset, ophthalmopathy was predicted by the model a median around 6 months earlier. Researchers report that a 13 V-J model separated ophthalmopathy from stable hyperthyroidism.

The CDR3 has 16 residues. From germline, CDR1 is LNHDA and CDR2 SQIVND (reference sequence). V lost 6 bases to trimming and J lost 7 bases, with 21 bases between them. TCR beta CDR3 sequences were amplified from RNA transcripts. The study used the HTBI primer set for a first-round RT-PCR of the TCR CDR3. Each CDR3 protein gets one entry after TCRdb re-called the multiplex PCR reads with MiXCR. Seen here are about 300,000 distinct CDR3 sequences, 13% observed once, and the top ten hold 6% to 8%. The sequenced sample consisted of blood. The chain joins TRBV19 to TRBJ1-4; D is perhaps TRBD1 (5 bases). The receptor was isolated from a woman aged 25 to 45 with Graves' hyperthyroidism that later progressed to Graves' ophthalmopathy. CDR3 amino acids: CASSPHAGAGGEKLFF. The DNA of the CDR3 is TGTGCCAGTAGCCCCCACGCCGGGGCAGGTGGTGAAAAACTGTTTTTT. The full variable domain, rest sourced from reference TRBV19 and TRBJ1-4, is DGGITQSPKYLFRKEGQNVTLSCEQNLNHDAMYWYRQDPGQGLRLIYYSQIVNDFQKGDIAEGYSVSREKKESFPLTVTSAQKNPTAFYLCASSPHAGAGGEKLFFGSGTQLSVL.